This passage covers 23 T cell receptor beta chains from one sample sequenced in a study of blood T cell repertoires in COVID-19. Clones were sequenced by immunoSEQ multiplex PCR, and TCRdb holds only the in-frame ones, with some missing. The sample consists of under 200,000 clones, around four fifths of them appearing once. The source material was peripheral blood. The receptor set was obtained from a woman between 65 and 79 years old with COVID-19, enrolled during active disease.

The genes are TRBV5-6 and TRBJ2-2; 10 positions agree with TRBD2. J was trimmed by 5 bases and V by 6 bases; bases with no gene match: 16. CDR3 length: 18 residues. Germline CDR1 and CDR2: SGHDT and YYEEEE. CDR3 amino acids: CASILGRLAGGRTGELFF. The CDR3 DNA reads TGTGCCAGCATCCTGGGGAGGTTAGCGGGAGGTCGAACCGGGGAGCTGTTTTTT.

This rearrangement joins TRBV28 to TRBJ2-2; 9 bases map to TRBD1. Germline V gene data show CDR1 as MDHEN and CDR2 as SYDVKM. The V gene end was trimmed by 3 bases and the J gene end by 6 bases; junction bases not matched to a gene: 2. The CDR3 has 14 residues. The CDR3 coding sequence is TGTGCCAGCAGTTTGGACAGGGGTCCCGGGGAGCTGTTTTTT. Residues: CASSLDRGPGELFF.

V is TRBV4-1 and J is TRBJ1-1; perhaps TRBD1 as D (6 bases). Germline CDR1 MGHRA, CDR2 YSYEKL. CDR3 length equals 17 residues. V was pared by 1 base and J by 1 base, with 16 bases between. Here the CDR3 reads CASSQVGIVRGNTEAFF. In DNA, the CDR3 is TGCGCCAGCAGCCAAGTAGGGATAGTCAGGGGGAACACTGAAGCTTTCTTT.

The CDR3 is CASSQSQGGKTQYF. The CDR3 DNA follows: TGTGCCAGCAGTCAAAGCCAAGGAGGAAAGACCCAGTACTTC. This sequence joins TRBV6-6 and TRBJ2-5, with D possibly being TRBD2 (5 bases). CDR3 size: 14 residues. The germline V gene has CDR1 MNHNY and CDR2 SVGAGI (reference sequence). Trimming shortened V by 5 bases and J by 6 bases, and 16 bases separated the two germline ends.

The chain has TRBV28 and TRBJ1-1; D is perhaps TRBD1 (6 bases). The germline gives CDR1 MDHEN, CDR2 SYDVKM. Trimming stripped 3 bases from V and 1 base from J, with 9 bases between. CDR3 length: 14 residues. CDR3: CASSFYRENTEAFF. The CDR3 coding sequence is TGTGCCAGCAGTTTTTACAGGGAGAACACTGAAGCTTTCTTT. The whole variable domain, filled in from reference TRBV28 and TRBJ1-1, reads DVKVTQSSRYLVKRTGEKVFLECVQDMDHENMFWYRQDPGLGLRLIYFSYDVKMKEKGDIPEGYSVSREKKERFSLILESASTNQTSMYLCASSFYRENTEAFFGQGTRLTVV.

The chain has TRBV5-1 and TRBJ1-1, with 7 nucleotides matching TRBD1. The CDR3 is 14 amino acids. J gave up 0 bases and V 4 bases, and 3 bases lay outside the gene matches. Germline CDR1 reads SGHRS; CDR2 reads YFSETQ. CDR3 residues: CASSPGQMNTEAFF. In DNA, the CDR3 is TGCGCCAGCAGCCCGGGACAGATGAACACTGAAGCTTTCTTT.

The chain recombines TRBV19 with TRBJ1-2; D unclear. Between the trimmed V and J ends, which lost 0 bases and 8 bases, there was a span of 10 bases. CDR1 is LNHDA and CDR2 is SQIVND in the germline V gene (reference sequence). The CDR3 is made up of 13 amino acids. The CDR3 DNA reads TGTGCCAGTAGTATAGACGACGCGAGGGGCTACACCTTC. Translation gives CASSIDDARGYTF.

The J gene is TRBJ2-1, the V gene TRBV7-9; TRBD2 might be the D (5 bases). The CDR3 is made up of 15 amino acids. Trimming took off 0 bases at V and 5 bases at J, with 11 bases between the two ends. Germline V gene lookup returns CDR1 SEHNR and CDR2 FQNEAQ (reference sequence). CDR3 sequence: CASSLARALNNEQFF. CDR3 DNA sequence: TGTGCCAGCAGCTTAGCGCGGGCACTTAACAATGAGCAGTTCTTC.

V and J are TRBV18 and TRBJ2-3, with D tentatively TRBD1 (5 bases). This CDR3 has 12 residues. Germline values: CDR1 KGHSH, CDR2 LQKENI. V was pared by 3 bases and J by 5 bases, with 6 bases between. CDR3: CASSPGLDTQYF. The DNA of the CDR3 is TGTGCCAGCTCACCGGGGCTAGATACGCAGTATTTT.

The CDR3 bases are TGTGCCAGCAGCGTGACCGGGACACTAAACACTGAAGCTTTCTTT. Its translation is CASSVTGTLNTEAFF. This chain joins TRBV7-9 and TRBJ1-1, with D tentatively TRBD1 (6 bases). This CDR3 has 15 residues. CDR1 is SEHNR, CDR2 FQNEAQ, per germline (reference sequence). The V gene lost 5 bases and the J gene lost 2 bases, with 15 bases spanning the gap.

J is TRBJ1-3 and V is TRBV7-6, with a weak D call TRBD1 (5 bases). The CDR3 has 15 amino acids. CDR1 and CDR2 from the germline V gene are SGHVS and FNYEAQ. Trimming removed 4 bases from V and 4 bases from J, with 14 bases in between. The CDR3 region has the DNA TGTGCCAGCAGCTCCTGGGATGACAGAGGAAACACCATATATTTT. Protein: CASSSWDDRGNTIYF.

The table lists this clone with a count of one. The chain recombines TRBV6-5 with TRBJ2-2, with D maybe TRBD2 (7 bases). V lost 7 bases, J lost 4 bases, and 10 bases lay in between. Per the germline V gene, CDR1 is MNHEY and CDR2 is SVGAGI. This CDR3 comprises 13 residues. DNA for the CDR3: TGTGCCAGCAATCGGGGGGCCACCGGGGAGCTGTTTTTT. This codes for CASNRGATGELFF.

The chain recombines TRBV5-1 with TRBJ2-1; D perhaps matches TRBD2 (6 bases). V shed 0 bases and J shed 0 bases, with 13 bases lying between them. CDR1 is SGHRS and CDR2 is YFSETQ in the germline V gene. The CDR3 is 17 amino acids. The CDR3 DNA sequence: TGCGCCAGCAGCTTGGGGGTAGCGGTGAGCTCCTACAATGAGCAGTTCTTC. Translated, it gives CASSLGVAVSSYNEQFF.

The chain recombines TRBV28 with TRBJ2-5; perhaps TRBD2 as D (7 bases). This CDR3 is built from 16 residues. V lost 4 bases and J 3 bases, leaving 18 bases between the germline ends. CDR1 MDHEN and CDR2 SYDVKM come from the germline V gene. CDR3 protein: CASSSPLGGAEETQYF. The CDR3 coding sequence is TGTGCCAGCAGTTCCCCCTTAGGGGGGGCCGAAGAGACCCAGTACTTC. Full variable domain (remainder filled in from reference TRBV28 and TRBJ2-5): DVKVTQSSRYLVKRTGEKVFLECVQDMDHENMFWYRQDPGLGLRLIYFSYDVKMKEKGDIPEGYSVSREKKERFSLILESASTNQTSMYLCASSSPLGGAEETQYFGPGTRLLVL.

This chain joins TRBV11-3 and TRBJ2-5; tentatively, D is TRBD1 (6 bases). Germline values: CDR1 SGHNT, CDR2 YENEEA. The CDR3 has 13 amino acids. Trimming took 4 bases from V and 1 from J, leaving 7 bases between them. The CDR3 DNA reads TGTGCCAGCAGCTCAGGGGCCCAAGAGACCCAGTACTTC. Protein: CASSSGAQETQYF. The full variable domain, in which reference TRBV11-3 and TRBJ2-5 provide the parts outside the CDR3, is EAGVVQSPRYKIIEKKQPVAFWCNPISGHNTLYWYLQNLGQGPELLIRYENEEAVDDSQLPKDRFSAERLKGVDSTLKIQPAELGDSAVYLCASSSGAQETQYFGPGTRLLVL.

V and J are TRBV5-4 and TRBJ2-5; 12 bases align to TRBD1. Germline V CDR1 and CDR2: SGHNT, YYREEE (reference sequence). V gave up 4 bases and J gave up 5 bases; unmatched junction bases: 9. CDR3 length: 16 residues. The CDR3 nucleotides read TGTGCCAGCAGCCCCGTCCCGGGACAGGGGGCGGAGACCCAGTACTTC. Its protein is CASSPVPGQGAETQYF.

The chain carries TRBV11-2 and TRBJ2-2, with TRBD1 matching over 8 bases. This CDR3 region has 14 residues. V was pared by 6 bases and J by 5 bases, with 5 bases of the junction left unmatched. The germline gives CDR1 SGHAT, CDR2 FQNNGV. CDR3 nucleotides: TGTGCCAGCAGGACAGGGGCGCGAACCGGGGAGCTGTTTTTT. As protein: CASRTGARTGELFF.

The genes are TRBV9 and TRBJ1-4; 7 positions match TRBD1. The CDR3 has 15 residues. After removal of 3 bases from V and 7 bases from J, the junction contained 9 bases not matched to a gene. Germline CDR1 is SGDLS and CDR2 is YYNGEE. Here the CDR3 reads CASSARGGGLEKLFF. CDR3 coding DNA: TGTGCCAGCAGCGCTCGAGGAGGGGGCCTTGAAAAACTGTTTTTT.

The chain couples TRBV10-3 to TRBJ1-1, with unresolved D. Trimming removed 3 bases from V and 1 base from J, with 15 bases in between. In germline, CDR1 is ENHRY, CDR2 SYGVKD. This CDR3 is built from 16 residues. DNA of the CDR3: TGTGCCATCAGTGACAGCCGGGGATCGGAGAACACTGAAGCTTTCTTT. Its protein is CAISDSRGSENTEAFF.

Only one count was recorded for this clone. The chain joins TRBV2 to TRBJ2-3, with D possibly TRBD1 on 6 matching bases. Between the trimmed V and J ends, which lost 5 bases and 1 base, there was a span of 10 bases. Germline V CDR1 and CDR2: SNHLY, FYNNEI. The CDR3 spans 14 residues. Here the CDR3 DNA reads TGTGCCAGCAGTCCTCACAGGGGCACAGATACGCAGTATTTT. Translating gives CASSPHRGTDTQYF. Using reference TRBV2 and TRBJ2-3 for the parts outside the CDR3, the full variable domain is EPEVTQTPSHQVTQMGQEVILRCVPISNHLYFYWYRQILGQKVEFLVSFYNNEISEKSEIFDDQFSVERPDGSNFTLKIRSTKLEDSAMYFCASSPHRGTDTQYFGPGTRLTVL.

The chain has TRBV6-6 and TRBJ1-5, with a possible D match to TRBD1 (5 bases). The V gene lost 5 bases and the J gene lost 3 bases, with 14 bases spanning the gap. Looked up from germline, CDR1 is MNHNY and CDR2 is SVGAGI (reference sequence). There are 15 residues in the CDR3. The DNA of the CDR3 is TGTGCCAGCAGTGCTCCAGGGAGGACCAATCAGCCCCAGCATTTT. The encoded protein is CASSAPGRTNQPQHF.

V gene TRBV19 combines with J gene TRBJ1-1; 9 nucleotides match TRBD1. From germline, CDR1 is LNHDA and CDR2 SQIVND (reference sequence). V gave up 8 bases and J gave up 1 base; unmatched junction bases: 5. The CDR3 runs to 14 residues. CDR3 bases: TGTGCCAGTGCCGGGGGACAGGGGAACACTGAAGCTTTCTTT. Translating it yields CASAGGQGNTEAFF. Supplemented by reference TRBV19 and TRBJ1-1, the full variable domain reads DGGITQSPKYLFRKEGQNVTLSCEQNLNHDAMYWYRQDPGQGLRLIYYSQIVNDFQKGDIAEGYSVSREKKESFPLTVTSAQKNPTAFYLCASAGGQGNTEAFFGQGTRLTVV.

The V call is TRBV7-9, the J call TRBJ1-1, with D possibly matching TRBD1 (5 bases). Germline V lookup: CDR1 SEHNR, CDR2 FQNEAQ (reference sequence). Trimming stripped 5 bases from V and 2 bases from J, with 12 bases between. The CDR3 length is 14 residues. CDR3 region: CASSPRGPNTEAFF. As DNA, the CDR3 is TGTGCCAGCAGCCCGCGGGGCCCTAACACTGAAGCTTTCTTT. The whole variable domain, remainder taken from reference TRBV7-9 and TRBJ1-1, is DTGVSQNPRHKITKRGQNVTFRCDPISEHNRLYWYRQTLGQGPEFLTYFQNEAQLEKSRLLSDRFSAERPKGSFSTLEIQRTEQGDSAMYLCASSPRGPNTEAFFGQGTRLTVV.